The T cell receptor beta chain under discussion was sequenced for a study of cytomegalovirus exposure and HLA in healthy donors. Regarding the study as a whole: Researchers reported in a later analysis that common viral pathogens appeared linked to several top clusters.

The PCR ran on 60 Vbeta and 13 Jbeta primers. Here immunoSEQ multiplex PCR was the method, and the copy in TCRdb shows in-frame clones only, minus some. The sample lists some 160,000 clones; roughly 75% were seen once. This clone was detected once. Antigen specificity is unknown. At one of its ends the junction is not consistent with the germline gene, which may arise from a read error. In germline, CDR1 is SGHTA, CDR2 FQGTGA. The CDR3 is 11 amino acids. The source material was PBMCs. The source of this sequence is a middle-aged man in good health and CMV-seronegative. The chain joins TRBV7-3 to TRBJ2-3, with unresolved D. The CDR3 region has the DNA TGTGCCAGCAGCATAACAGATACGCAGTATTTT. It encodes CASSITDTQYF.